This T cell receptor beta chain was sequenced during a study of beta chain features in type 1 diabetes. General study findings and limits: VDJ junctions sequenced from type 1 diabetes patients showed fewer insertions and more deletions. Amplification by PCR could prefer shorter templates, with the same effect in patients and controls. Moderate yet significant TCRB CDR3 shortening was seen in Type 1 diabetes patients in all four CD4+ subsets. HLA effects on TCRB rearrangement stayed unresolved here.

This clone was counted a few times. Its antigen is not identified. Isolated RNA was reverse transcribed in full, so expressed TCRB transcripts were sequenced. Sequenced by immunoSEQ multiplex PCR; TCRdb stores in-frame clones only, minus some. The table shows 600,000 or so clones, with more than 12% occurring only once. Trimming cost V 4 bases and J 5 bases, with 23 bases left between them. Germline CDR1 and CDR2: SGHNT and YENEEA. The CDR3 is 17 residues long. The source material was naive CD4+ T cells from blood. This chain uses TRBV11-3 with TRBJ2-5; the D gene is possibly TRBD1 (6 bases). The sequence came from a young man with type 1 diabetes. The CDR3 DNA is TGTGCCAGCAGCTCAACTCCCGCTGCAGGGGCTCACGAGACCCAGTACTTC. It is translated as CASSSTPAAGAHETQYF.